This T cell receptor (beta chain) was found in a study of T-cell memory formation after mild COVID-19 (dated by TCRdb to 2020 to 2022). As for the study more broadly: Most TCR sequence clusters were specific to one of the two donors. In a couple of donors, T-cell clones that expanded and contracted after mild COVID-19 were followed by sequencing TCRalpha and TCRbeta repertoires longitudinally. Two young, previously healthy adult volunteers made up the cohort, one male and one female.

Instrument used: Illumina NovaSeq 6000. cDNA libraries for TCRalpha and TCRbeta were prepared by 5'RACE using constant-segment primers, with sample barcodes and unique molecular identifiers added. RNA was extracted from every sample with Trizol reagent. The libraries were amplified in two PCR steps, and the second step added a second sample barcode and Illumina TruSeq adapters. Libraries were sequenced on an Illumina NovaSeq with 2 x 150 bp paired-end reads. In the authors' own workflow: Reads were demultiplexed and collapsed into UMI-guided consensus sequences with migec v1.2.7. With mixcr v2.1.11, UMI consensuses were aligned to TRA and TRB V and J templates and assembled into clonotypes. A clonotype was counted as expanded or contracted only if both edgeR and NoisET called the change significant, with noise models trained on biological replicates. edgeR calls used a false discovery rate-adjusted p below 0.01 and a log2 fold-change threshold of 1. PCA with hierarchical clustering of max-normalized trajectories of the 1000 most abundant clonotypes was used as exploratory dynamics analysis. Separately sequenced CD4+ and CD8+ repertoires were used to assign the CD4 or CD8 phenotype of responding clones. TCRdb ran its own pipeline on the public reads, namely fastp trimming at Q25 and MiXCR clone calling, and kept in-frame beta chains. Each CDR3 protein gets just one entry, which takes the most common genes and DNA from the rows behind it. For this entry, the V and J calls and clone size follow TCRdb and not the study's own pipeline. This sample gives tens of thousands of distinct CDR3 sequences in total; over 15% of them show up just once. The top ten hold 31% of the sample.

What the work shows at the level of the full study, not this receptor alone: From day 15 to 85, contracting clones showed balanced CD4/CD8 phenotypes, whereas a second wave of clones that expanded from day 15 to 37 leaned towards CD4+. Some responding clones were detected in pre-infection memory, suggesting pre-existing cross-reactive memory T cells joined the SARS-CoV-2 response. Only two mild cases were covered in the study, and larger cohorts including severe cases with pre-infection samples were considered necessary. The second-wave clones that peaked on day 37 were not confirmed to be SARS-CoV-2 specific. Contracting CD4+ clones were located mainly in the CM and EM memory subsets, whereas CD8+ clones were found to be enriched in EMRA.

With respect to this clonotype: This receptor's antigen is unknown. No base quality values were provided; no much bigger clone lies one nucleotide off.

Ficoll-Paque density gradient centrifugation was used to isolate PBMCs. Spanning cysteine to phenylalanine, the CDR3 consists of 13 amino acids. Just the 39-base CDR3 DNA is kept, in frame starting at base 1. The germline V gene supplies CDR1 SGHRS and CDR2 YFSETQ. V is pared back by 4 bases and J by 9 bases, with 11 bases lying between the germline termini. The TCR originated in an adult woman who had mild COVID-19 (a few samples of this study predate the infection). The sample titles of this study are shuffled in the database, so cell type and time point are left out; the donor was told from shared clones. Here the chain combines TRBV5-1 and TRBJ1-6, with a tentative D gene TRBD1 over 5 matching bases. Sequencing was carried out using PBMCs or a T cell subset sorted from them (not recorded which). The CDR3 corresponds to CASSQDGGSPLHF. Read as DNA, the sequence is TGCGCCAGCAGCCAGGACGGGGGTTCACCCCTCCACTTT.